This T cell receptor beta chain is drawn from a study of OX40 agonist ivuxolimab in advanced cancers. Study as a whole: Enrollees could have had prior anti-PD-1, anti-PD-L1 or anti-CTLA-4 therapy, which about 42% had received.

Study results and limitations: Partial responders dosed at 0.1-3.0 mg/kg displayed clonal expansion ranking among the lowest.

Sequencing was performed with immunoSEQ multiplex PCR; in TCRdb, only in-frame clones are kept and a portion is missing. This table has 100,000 or so clones, about nine tenths appearing once. Worth noting for this clone: Antigen: not known.

This TCR came from an adult with an advanced solid tumor such as melanoma, head and neck, liver or kidney cancer. The sample in question was CD4+ or CD8+ T cells sorted from blood, obtained in a trial of the OX40 agonist ivuxolimab.

This CDR3 is CASSMSQGVVNEQFF. The CDR3 DNA is TGTGCCAGTAGTATGTCACAGGGGGTCGTTAATGAGCAGTTCTTC. The chain recombines TRBV19 with TRBJ2-1; 8 nucleotides match TRBD1. Germline V gene lookup returns CDR1 LNHDA and CDR2 SQIVND (reference sequence). The V gene end was trimmed by 3 bases and the J gene end by 7 bases; junction bases not matched to a gene: 8. The CDR3 has 15 amino acids. Looking up the rest from reference TRBV19 and TRBJ2-1 gives the full variable domain: DGGITQSPKYLFRKEGQNVTLSCEQNLNHDAMYWYRQDPGQGLRLIYYSQIVNDFQKGDIAEGYSVSREKKESFPLTVTSAQKNPTAFYLCASSMSQGVVNEQFFGPGTRLTVL.